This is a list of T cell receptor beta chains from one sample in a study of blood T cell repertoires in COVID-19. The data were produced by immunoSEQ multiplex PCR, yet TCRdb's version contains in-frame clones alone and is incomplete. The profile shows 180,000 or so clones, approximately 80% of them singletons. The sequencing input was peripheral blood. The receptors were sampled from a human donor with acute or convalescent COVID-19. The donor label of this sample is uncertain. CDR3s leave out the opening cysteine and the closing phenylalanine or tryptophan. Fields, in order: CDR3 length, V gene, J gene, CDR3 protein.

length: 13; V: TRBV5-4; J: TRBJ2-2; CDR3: ASSSGQGATGELF
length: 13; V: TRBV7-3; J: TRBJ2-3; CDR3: ASSSAGPSTDTQY
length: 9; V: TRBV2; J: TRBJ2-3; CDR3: ASSVRDTQY
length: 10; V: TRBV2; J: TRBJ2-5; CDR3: ASRQGPETQY
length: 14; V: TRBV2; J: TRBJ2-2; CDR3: ASSERGGGRAGELF
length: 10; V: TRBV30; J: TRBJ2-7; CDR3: AWSVTGREQY
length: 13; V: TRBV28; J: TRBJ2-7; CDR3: ASSPGGQGRYEQY
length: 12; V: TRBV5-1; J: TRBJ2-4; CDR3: ASSGGRGENIQY
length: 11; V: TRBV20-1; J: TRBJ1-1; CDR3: SASTPGRAEAF
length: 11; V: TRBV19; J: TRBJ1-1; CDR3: ASSIDQGLEAF
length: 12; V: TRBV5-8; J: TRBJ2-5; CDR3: ASRGTGGEETQY
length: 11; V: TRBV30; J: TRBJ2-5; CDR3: AWSKQGAETQY
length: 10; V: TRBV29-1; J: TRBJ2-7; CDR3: SVGQGAYEQY
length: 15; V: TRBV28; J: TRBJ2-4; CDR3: ASSPWTGGAPKNIQY
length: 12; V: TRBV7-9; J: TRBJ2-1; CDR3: ASSQRVRGNEQF
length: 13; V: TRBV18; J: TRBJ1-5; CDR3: ASSPPQQPNQPQH
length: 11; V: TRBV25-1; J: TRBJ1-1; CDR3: ASSESTGGEAF
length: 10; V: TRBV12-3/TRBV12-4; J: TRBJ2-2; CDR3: ATTGDTGELF
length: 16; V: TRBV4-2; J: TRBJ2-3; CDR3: ASSQDKLAGYSTDTQY
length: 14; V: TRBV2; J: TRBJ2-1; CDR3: AREGLAGDIRDEQF
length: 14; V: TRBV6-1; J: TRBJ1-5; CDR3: ASSEASAGGNQPQH
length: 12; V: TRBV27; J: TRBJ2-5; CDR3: ASSHRDISETQY
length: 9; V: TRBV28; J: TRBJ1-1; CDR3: ASRGRQEAF
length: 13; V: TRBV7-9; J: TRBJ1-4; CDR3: ASSRDSSTNEKLF
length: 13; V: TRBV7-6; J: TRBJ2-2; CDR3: ASSPRSGGTGELF
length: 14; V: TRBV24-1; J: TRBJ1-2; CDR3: ATSDSRTTNRGGYT
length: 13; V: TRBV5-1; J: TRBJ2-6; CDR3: ASSFGFSGANVLT
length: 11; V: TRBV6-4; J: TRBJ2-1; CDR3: ASSRERGDEQF
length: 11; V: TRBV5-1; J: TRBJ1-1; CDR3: ASSSTDRSEAF
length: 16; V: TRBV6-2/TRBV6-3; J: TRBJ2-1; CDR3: ASSFQISGTSGSGEQF
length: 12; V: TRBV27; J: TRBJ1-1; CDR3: ASSDSGGVTEAF
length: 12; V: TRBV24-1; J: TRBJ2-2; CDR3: ATRQGNGAGELF
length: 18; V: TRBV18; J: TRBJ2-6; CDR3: ASSRLRGTGDLAGANVLT
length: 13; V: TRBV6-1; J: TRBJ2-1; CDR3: ASSEVLAGGPTQF
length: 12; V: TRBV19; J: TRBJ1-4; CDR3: ASRDRVSHEKLF
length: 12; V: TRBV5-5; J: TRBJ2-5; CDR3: ASSMTSGKETQY
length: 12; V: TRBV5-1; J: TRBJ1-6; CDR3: ASRPDRAGSPLH
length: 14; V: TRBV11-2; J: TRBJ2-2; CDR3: ASSSPSGSETGELF
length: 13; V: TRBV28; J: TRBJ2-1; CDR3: ASSSPGTGDNEQF
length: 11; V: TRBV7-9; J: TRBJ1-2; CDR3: ASSAWTGPSYT
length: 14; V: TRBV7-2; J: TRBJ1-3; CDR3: ASSLLTGGLGNTIY
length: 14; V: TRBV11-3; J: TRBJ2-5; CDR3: ASSLGVVAGEETQY
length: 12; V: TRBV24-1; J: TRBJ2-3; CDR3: ATARAGDRDTQY
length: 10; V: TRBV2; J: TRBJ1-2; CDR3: ASSLTGDGYT